These T cell receptor beta chains were read from a single sample in a study of CD8 T cells in Susac syndrome. Each CDR3 protein gets one entry after TCRdb re-called the immunoSEQ multiplex PCR reads with MiXCR. The table has some 150,000 distinct CDR3 sequences, less than 97% seen once. The specimen was CD8+ T cells from PBMCs. These receptors came from a human donor with multiple sclerosis. Both conserved end residues are part of each CDR3. A D gene is named only where the DNA matches it firmly. A row's size may be missing; if present it is once, few, many or a size class.

abundance | j_gene | d_gene | v_gene | CDR3nt | CDR3aa
NA | TRBJ2-1 | NA | TRBV13 | TGTGCCAGCAGCTTAGCGCCCTTACAGGGCTCCTACAATGAGCAGTTCTTC | CASSLAPLQGSYNEQFF
NA | TRBJ2-3 | TRBD1 | TRBV30 | TGTGCCTCAGGGACAGGTAGCTCTAACACAGATACGCAGTATTTT | CASGTGSSNTDTQYF
NA | TRBJ1-2 | NA | TRBV11-2 | TGTGCCAGCAGCTTAGGAGGGACCCCGCAGGGCTACACCTTC | CASSLGGTPQGYTF
NA | TRBJ1-2 | TRBD1 | TRBV29-1 | TGCAGCGTCCCCATTGGGACAGGACTTAACTATGGCTACACCTTC | CSVPIGTGLNYGYTF
NA | TRBJ2-7 | NA | TRBV13 | TGTGCCAGCAGCTCATCAGGAAACTCCTACGAGCAGTACTTC | CASSSSGNSYEQYF
NA | TRBJ2-7 | NA | TRBV2 | TGTGCCAGCAGAGATGGCTACGAGCAGTACTTC | CASRDGYEQYF
once | TRBJ1-1 | TRBD1 | TRBV29-1 | TGCAGCGTCGACTGGACAGGGGGGGATGAAGCTTTCTTT | CSVDWTGGDEAFF
NA | TRBJ2-2 | NA | TRBV5-6 | TGTGCCAGCAGGGATGAGGGGAACACCGGGGAGCTGTTTTTT | CASRDEGNTGELFF
NA | TRBJ2-1 | NA | TRBV7-9 | TGTGCCAGCAGCGGGGTCGCCTACAATGAGCAGTTCTTC | CASSGVAYNEQFF
NA | TRBJ1-2 | NA | TRBV18 | TGTGCCAGCTCACCAAGGTCCCGGGACTATGGCTACACCTTC | CASSPRSRDYGYTF
NA | TRBJ2-5 | TRBD2 | TRBV20-1 | TGCAGTGCTTCTGGGACTAGCGGCCGGAAGACCCAGTACTTC | CSASGTSGRKTQYF
NA | TRBJ2-1 | NA | TRBV13 | TGTGCCAGCAGTTGGGTGGGTGAGCAGTTCTTC | CASSWVGEQFF
NA | TRBJ2-1 | NA | TRBV20-1 | TGCAGTGCTAGAGATTTGGGGGATGAGCAGTTCTTC | CSARDLGDEQFF
NA | TRBJ2-7 | NA | TRBV14 | TGTGCCAGCAGCCCCCGGAGGGGCGAGCAGTACTTC | CASSPRRGEQYF
NA | TRBJ1-2 | NA | TRBV12-3/TRBV12-4 | TGTGCCAGCAGTCTTGAGACAGTTAACTATGGCTACACCTTC | CASSLETVNYGYTF
once | TRBJ2-3 | NA | TRBV20-1 | TGCAGTGCTAGGGGCTATTGGGAGTCGGGCACAGATACGCAGTATTTT | CSARGYWESGTDTQYF
NA | TRBJ1-5 | NA | TRBV20-1 | TGCAGTGCGAGAAACAGGATCGCGAGCAATCAGCCCCAGCATTTT | CSARNRIASNQPQHF
NA | TRBJ2-4 | NA | TRBV30 | TGTGCCTGGCAAGTCATTAACATTCAGTACTTC | CAWQVINIQYF
NA | TRBJ2-1 | TRBD2 | TRBV20-1 | TGCAGTGCTAATGAGCGGGGGAGCTCCTACAATGAGCAGTTCTTC | CSANERGSSYNEQFF
NA | TRBJ2-7 | NA | TRBV20-1 | TGCAGTGCTAGATATGTCTCGTCCTACGAGCAGTACTTC | CSARYVSSYEQYF
NA | TRBJ1-6 | NA | TRBV30 | TGTGCCTGGAGTCTGCCGAACTCCTATAATTCACCCCTCCACTTT | CAWSLPNSYNSPLHF
NA | TRBJ2-1 | NA | TRBV29-1 | TGCAGCGTTGATGGGGCCCCCATATCCTACAATGAGCAGTTCTTC | CSVDGAPISYNEQFF
NA | TRBJ1-1 | NA | TRBV30 | TGTGCCTGGACCCGTGAGGGATCTGAAGCTTTCTTT | CAWTREGSEAFF
once | TRBJ2-5 | TRBD1 | TRBV29-1 | TGCAGCGTCCCCGGGGACAGTTTCCAAGAGACCCAGTACTTC | CSVPGDSFQETQYF
NA | TRBJ1-2 | NA | TRBV20-1 | TGCAGTGCTAGAACGACAGACTATGGCTACACCTTC | CSARTTDYGYTF
NA | TRBJ2-7 | TRBD2 | TRBV7-3 | TGTGCCAGCAGTCCCCGGGGGGGAGAGCAGTACTTC | CASSPRGGEQYF
NA | TRBJ2-1 | NA | TRBV30 | TGTGCCTGGAATCGCGGGGAGTACAATGAGCAGTTCTTC | CAWNRGEYNEQFF
NA | TRBJ2-7 | TRBD2 | TRBV30 | TGTGCCTGGAGAGCCGGGACTAGCTACCCCTACGAGCAGTACTTC | CAWRAGTSYPYEQYF
once | TRBJ1-2 | NA | TRBV6-1 | TGTGCCAGCAGTCCTCTCGGGGGAAACTATGGCTACACCTTC | CASSPLGGNYGYTF
NA | TRBJ1-6 | TRBD1 | TRBV29-1 | TGCAGCGCCCAGGACAGGGGCAGTAATTCACCCCTCCACTTT | CSAQDRGSNSPLHF
NA | TRBJ2-1 | TRBD2 | TRBV27 | TGTGCCAGCAGTCCGGGACTAGTATTCGATGAGCAGTTCTTC | CASSPGLVFDEQFF
NA | TRBJ1-2 | NA | TRBV13 | TGTGCCAGCAGCTCCTCCTCGGGCAGGTACTCCTATGGCTACACCTTC | CASSSSSGRYSYGYTF
NA | TRBJ1-2 | NA | TRBV29-1 | TGCAGCGTTGAGGGGGGGCTTTACTATGGCTACACCTTC | CSVEGGLYYGYTF
NA | TRBJ2-1 | TRBD2 | TRBV27 | TGTGCCAGCGGGACTAGCTGGGATGAGCAGTTCTTC | CASGTSWDEQFF
NA | TRBJ2-1 | TRBD1 | TRBV3-1 | TGTGCCAGCAGTCTTACCGGGACAGATTACAATGAGCAGTTCTTC | CASSLTGTDYNEQFF
NA | TRBJ1-5 | TRBD1 | TRBV3-1 | TGTGCCAGCAGCCACGGGACAGGAGATCAGCCCCAGCATTTT | CASSHGTGDQPQHF
NA | TRBJ1-1 | NA | TRBV29-1 | TGCAGCGGTGATGTAGTTGAAGCTTTCTTT | CSGDVVEAFF
once | TRBJ2-7 | NA | TRBV3-1 | TGTGCCAGCAGCCTCTATGAGTACGAGCAGTACTTC | CASSLYEYEQYF
NA | TRBJ1-5 | NA | TRBV20-1 | TGCAGTGCCCCTGCGAGGAAGAGCAATCAGCCCCAGCATTTT | CSAPARKSNQPQHF
once | TRBJ2-2 | NA | TRBV3-1 | TGTGCCAGCAGCCAAGATGTGTACTTTGTTGGGGAGCTGTTTTTT | CASSQDVYFVGELFF
once | TRBJ2-1 | NA | TRBV5-1 | TGCGCCAGCAGCTTGGTCAGGGGAGGGAATGAGCAGTTCTTC | CASSLVRGGNEQFF
once | TRBJ1-1 | NA | TRBV20-1 | TGCAGTACTTACGGCAGCAACACTGAAGCTTTCTTT | CSTYGSNTEAFF
NA | TRBJ2-1 | TRBD2 | TRBV3-1 | TGTGCCAGCAGCCAACGTTCGGCGGGGGTACACAATGAGCAGTTCTTC | CASSQRSAGVHNEQFF
NA | TRBJ2-1 | NA | TRBV3-1 | TGTGCCAGCAGCCGGGACGTTCCGCACAATGAGCAGTTCTTC | CASSRDVPHNEQFF
NA | TRBJ2-7 | NA | TRBV9 | TGTGCCAGCAGCCCTACAGGGAACGAGCAGTACTTC | CASSPTGNEQYF
NA | TRBJ1-1 | NA | TRBV2 | TGTGCCACACAGGGCCTGGGCACTGAAGCTTTCTTT | CATQGLGTEAFF
NA | TRBJ2-1 | NA | TRBV13 | TGTGCCAGCAGCTTATTGGGGGCCCCCGATGAGCAGTTCTTC | CASSLLGAPDEQFF
NA | TRBJ1-2 | NA | TRBV9 | TGTGCCAGCAGCGGTACAGAAGCCAAGCGGGGCTACACCTTC | CASSGTEAKRGYTF
NA | TRBJ2-3 | NA | TRBV6-5 | TGTGCCAGCGGGGGGCCCGGCCGCACAGATACGCAGTATTTT | CASGGPGRTDTQYF
once | TRBJ2-2 | NA | TRBV5-6 | TGTGCCAGCAGCGGGAGTTTGAACACCGGGGAGCTGTTTTTT | CASSGSLNTGELFF
NA | TRBJ2-7 | NA | TRBV6-2/TRBV6-3 | TGTGCCAGCAGTTACTCTAGGAGGGACAGAACTACGAGGGAGTACTTC | CASSYSRRDRTTREYF